This TCR beta chain derives from a study of blood T cell repertoires in COVID-19 (dated by TCRdb to 2018 to 2020). About the study as a whole: Samples covering the acute and convalescent phases of COVID-19 were provided by collaborators in the United States, Italy and Spain. Deeply sampled blood TCRbeta repertoires from subjects exposed to, actively infected with, or recovered from COVID-19 were included in the dataset. Where available, HLA class I and class II types were taken from metadata supplied by the sample provider and were not determined by assay-based typing. Nearly every sample came with metadata listing a de-identified subject ID, COVID-19 status, age in years and sex. The samples were drawn from the first 160 participants of the ongoing ImmuneRACE study and from 1,254 subjects provided by 6 global collaborators. The repertoires were released in a freely available public database intended as a resource for research on the immune response to SARS-CoV-2. The prospective study material was composed of cDNA or gDNA derived from T cells, B-cell-depleted T cells, or PBMCs.

In the prospective study, participants were 18 to 89 years old, resided in 24 geographic areas of the United States, and were enrolled through a virtual design. In the prospective study, cohorts were assigned on the basis of participant-reported clinical history obtained from a screening survey and a study questionnaire. ImmuneRACE Cohort 3 recovered participants were defined by two consecutive negative NP/OP PCR tests, healthcare professional clearance, or symptom resolution. Mobile phlebotomists in the prospective study collected whole blood, serum and a nasopharyngeal or oropharyngeal swab from every participant. Over a roughly 2-month period, participants in the prospective study had the option of providing additional blood draws and questionnaires. Before DNA extraction, blood samples from the prospective study were shipped at room temperature or frozen. Trimming accounts for 4 bases at V and 1 base at J, while the number of junction bases matched to no gene is 2. The CDR3, cysteine through phenylalanine, is 14 amino acids long. The sequence is cut down to CDR3 DNA, 42 bases in frame from base 1. CDR1 MGHRA and CDR2 YSYEKL were looked up in the germline V gene.

On this clone: Its antigen is currently not known. Base-call qualities are not available, and no considerably larger clone is one nucleotide away.

TCRbeta CDR3 regions were amplified from genomic DNA using the immunoSEQ Assay, a bias-controlled multiplex PCR. The paper's processing steps were these. The number of nucleated cells in each sample was estimated from the amplification of reference gene primers within the assay. To quantify the absolute abundance of each unique TCRbeta CDR3 rearrangement, sequence reads were collapsed and filtered. For each sample, productive Simpson clonality was calculated by taking the square root of Simpson's diversity index across productive rearrangements. Here the immuneACCESS table is served through TCRdb, limited to in-frame sequences with V and J called. Missing clones are a known gap in these copies; in checked studies unresolved V genes cover under half, and the rest lacks a known reason. The DNA gave D and trimming, while V, J and clone size come from that table. Present in this sample are about 290,000 clones, approximately 91% of which were seen just once. The ten largest make up less than 2% of the sample.

What the authors observed across the whole study: The amount of clinical and demographic metadata varied by source and participant and was provided uncurated.

The sample was PBMCs or T cells enriched from blood (not recorded which). Recombination connected TRBV4-1 to TRBJ2-3; 7 central nucleotides agree with TRBD1. The TCR was taken from a woman in her 40s who had recovered from COVID-19. The encoded CDR3 is CASSRGQGTDTQYF. The bases are TGCGCCAGCAGCCGCGGACAGGGCACAGATACGCAGTATTTT.